One TCR beta chain is described in this entry. TCRdb's table, derived via immunoSEQ multiplex PCR, lists solely in-frame clones and lacks some. Of roughly 120,000 clones in the sample, around 89% are singletons; the top ten hold approximately 1%. The data are from a study of control samples from healthy donors and cancer patients. V lost 5 bases and J lost 5; bases outside the gene matches: 2. Germline V gene sequence: CDR1 PRHDT, CDR2 FYEKMQ (reference sequence). CDR3 length: 12 amino acids. The origin of this receptor is a woman aged 45-60 years with colorectal cancer. Sequencing used PBMCs. The chain links TRBV13 to TRBJ2-5; 7 positions match TRBD1. CDR3 DNA: TGTGCCAGCAGCAGGGGGCGGGAGACCCAGTACTTC. This sequence encodes CASSRGRETQYF.